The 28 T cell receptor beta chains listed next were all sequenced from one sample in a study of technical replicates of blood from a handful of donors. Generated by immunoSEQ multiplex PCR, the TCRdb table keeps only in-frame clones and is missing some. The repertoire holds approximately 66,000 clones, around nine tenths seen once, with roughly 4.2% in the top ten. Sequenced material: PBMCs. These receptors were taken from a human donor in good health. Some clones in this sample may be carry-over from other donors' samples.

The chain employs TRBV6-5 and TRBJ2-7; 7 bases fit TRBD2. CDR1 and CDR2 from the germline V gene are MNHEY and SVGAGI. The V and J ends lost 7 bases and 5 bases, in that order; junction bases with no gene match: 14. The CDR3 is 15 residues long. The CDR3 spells CASTWRARGGHEQYF. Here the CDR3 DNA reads TGTGCCAGCACCTGGAGGGCCCGGGGAGGGCACGAGCAGTACTTC.

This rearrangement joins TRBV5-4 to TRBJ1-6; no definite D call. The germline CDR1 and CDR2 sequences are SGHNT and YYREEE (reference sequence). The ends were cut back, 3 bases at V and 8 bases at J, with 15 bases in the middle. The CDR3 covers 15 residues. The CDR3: CASSSAAGIDSPLHF. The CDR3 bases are TGTGCCAGCAGCTCCGCCGCCGGGATTGATTCACCCCTCCACTTT.

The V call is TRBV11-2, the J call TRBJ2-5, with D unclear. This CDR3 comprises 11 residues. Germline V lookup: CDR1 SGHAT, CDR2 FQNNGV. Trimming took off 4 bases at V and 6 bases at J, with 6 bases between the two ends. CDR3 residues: CASSSGQTQYF. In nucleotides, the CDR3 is TGTGCCAGCAGCTCTGGGCAGACCCAGTACTTC.

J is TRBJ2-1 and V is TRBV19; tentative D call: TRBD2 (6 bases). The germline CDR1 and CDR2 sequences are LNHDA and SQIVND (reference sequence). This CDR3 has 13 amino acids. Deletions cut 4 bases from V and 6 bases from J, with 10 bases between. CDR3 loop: CASSTREANEQFF. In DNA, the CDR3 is TGTGCCAGTAGTACAAGGGAGGCCAATGAGCAGTTCTTC.

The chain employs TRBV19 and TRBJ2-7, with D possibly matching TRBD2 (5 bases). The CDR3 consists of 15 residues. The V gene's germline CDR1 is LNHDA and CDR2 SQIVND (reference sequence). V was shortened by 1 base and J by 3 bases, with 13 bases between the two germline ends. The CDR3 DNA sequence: TGTGCCAGTAGTATAGGCTGGGAGCGTTACTACGAGCAGTACTTC. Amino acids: CASSIGWERYYEQYF.

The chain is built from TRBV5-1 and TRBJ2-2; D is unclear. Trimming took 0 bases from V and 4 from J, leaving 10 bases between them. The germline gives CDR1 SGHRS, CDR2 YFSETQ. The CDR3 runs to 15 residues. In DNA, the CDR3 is TGCGCCAGCAGCTTGGCCGGTTCCGGCACCGGGGAGCTGTTTTTT. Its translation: CASSLAGSGTGELFF. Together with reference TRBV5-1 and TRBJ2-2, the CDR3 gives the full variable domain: KAGVTQTPRYLIKTRGQQVTLSCSPISGHRSVSWYQQTPGQGLQFLFEYFSETQRNKGNFPGRFSGRQFSNSRSEMNVSTLELGDSALYLCASSLAGSGTGELFFGEGSRLTVL.

CDR3 protein: CASGVMTDSYEQYF. The CDR3 region has the DNA TGTGCCAGCGGAGTCATGACTGACTCCTACGAGCAGTACTTC. The gene calls are TRBV7-2 and TRBJ2-7; D gene ambiguous. The CDR3 length is 14 residues. Trimming shortened V by 8 bases and J by 0 bases, and 14 bases separated the two germline ends. CDR1 is SGHTA and CDR2 is FQGNSA in the germline V gene.

The CDR3: CASSLQGSGRSDTQYF. The CDR3 DNA is TGCGCCAGCAGCTTGCAAGGGAGTGGCCGATCAGATACGCAGTATTTT. The chain recombines TRBV5-1 with TRBJ2-3; TRBD2 is a possible D gene (5 bases). The CDR3 consists of 16 residues. Germline assignment: CDR1 SGHRS and CDR2 YFSETQ. V was pared by 1 base and J by 4 bases, with 16 bases between.

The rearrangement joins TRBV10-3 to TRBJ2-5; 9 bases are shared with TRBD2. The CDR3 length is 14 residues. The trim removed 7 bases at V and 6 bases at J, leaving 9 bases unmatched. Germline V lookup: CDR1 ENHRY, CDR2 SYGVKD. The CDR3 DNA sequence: TGTGCCATCAATGGCGGGGGGGATGGGAAGACCCAGTACTTC. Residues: CAINGGGDGKTQYF.

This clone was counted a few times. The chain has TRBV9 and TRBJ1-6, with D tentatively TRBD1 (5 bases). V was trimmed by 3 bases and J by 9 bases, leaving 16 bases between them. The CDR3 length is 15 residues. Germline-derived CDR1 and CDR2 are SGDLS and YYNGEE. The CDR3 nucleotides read TGTGCCAGCAGCGCGGCGGGGCGAGAGGGTTCACCCCTCCACTTT. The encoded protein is CASSAAGREGSPLHF.

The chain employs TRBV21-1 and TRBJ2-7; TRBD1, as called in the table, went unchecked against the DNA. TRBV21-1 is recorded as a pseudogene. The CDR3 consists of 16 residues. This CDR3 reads CASSKGVRGLSYEQYF. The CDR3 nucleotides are TGTGCCAGCAGCAAAGGGGTCAGGGGCCTATCCTACGAGCAGTACTTC.

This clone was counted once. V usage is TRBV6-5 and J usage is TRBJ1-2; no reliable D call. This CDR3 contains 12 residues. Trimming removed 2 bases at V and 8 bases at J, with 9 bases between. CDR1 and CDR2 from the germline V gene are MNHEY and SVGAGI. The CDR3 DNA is TGTGCCAGCAGTTACGGAGGCTTGGGCTACACCTTC. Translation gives CASSYGGLGYTF.

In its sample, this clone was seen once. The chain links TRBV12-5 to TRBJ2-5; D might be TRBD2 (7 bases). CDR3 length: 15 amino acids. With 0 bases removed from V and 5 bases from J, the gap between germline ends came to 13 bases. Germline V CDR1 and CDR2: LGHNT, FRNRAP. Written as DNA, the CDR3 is TGTGCTAGTGGTTTGGTGGGGGGGCGAGGTGAGACCCAGTACTTC. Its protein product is CASGLVGGRGETQYF. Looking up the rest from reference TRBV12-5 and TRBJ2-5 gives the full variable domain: DARVTQTPRHKVTEMGQEVTMRCQPILGHNTVFWYRQTMMQGLELLAYFRNRAPLDDSGMPKDRFSAEMPDATLATLKIQPSEPRDSAVYFCASGLVGGRGETQYFGPGTRLLVL.

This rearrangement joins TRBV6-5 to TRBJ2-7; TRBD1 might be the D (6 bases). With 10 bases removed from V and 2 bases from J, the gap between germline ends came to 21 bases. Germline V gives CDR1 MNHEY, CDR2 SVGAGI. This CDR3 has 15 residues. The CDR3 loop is CATGVPGVKAYEQYF. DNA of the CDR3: TGTGCCACCGGGGTCCCAGGGGTTAAAGCCTACGAGCAGTACTTC.

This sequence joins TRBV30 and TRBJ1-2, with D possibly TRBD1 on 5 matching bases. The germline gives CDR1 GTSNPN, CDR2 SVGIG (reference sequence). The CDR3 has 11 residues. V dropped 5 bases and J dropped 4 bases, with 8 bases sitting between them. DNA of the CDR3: TGTGCCTGGCAGGGTCGCTATGGCTACACCTTC. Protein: CAWQGRYGYTF.

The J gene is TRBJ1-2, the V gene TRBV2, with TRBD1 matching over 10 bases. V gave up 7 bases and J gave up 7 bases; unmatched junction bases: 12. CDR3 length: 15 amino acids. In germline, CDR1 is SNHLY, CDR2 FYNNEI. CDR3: CASKDRTGGFFGYTF. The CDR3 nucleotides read TGTGCCAGCAAAGATCGGACAGGGGGTTTTTTTGGCTACACCTTC.

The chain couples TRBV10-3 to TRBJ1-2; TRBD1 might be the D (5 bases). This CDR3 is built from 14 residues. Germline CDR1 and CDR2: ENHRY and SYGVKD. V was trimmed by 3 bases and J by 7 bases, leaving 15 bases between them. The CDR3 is CAISDDPGRGGYTF. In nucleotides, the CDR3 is TGTGCCATCAGTGATGATCCAGGGCGAGGTGGCTACACCTTC.

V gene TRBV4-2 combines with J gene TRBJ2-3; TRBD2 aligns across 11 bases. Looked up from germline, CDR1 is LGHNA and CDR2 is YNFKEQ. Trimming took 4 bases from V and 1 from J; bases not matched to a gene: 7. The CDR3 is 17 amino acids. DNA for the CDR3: TGTGCCAGCAGCCCGTCCGGGACTAGCGGCCGCACAGATACGCAGTATTTT. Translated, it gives CASSPSGTSGRTDTQYF.

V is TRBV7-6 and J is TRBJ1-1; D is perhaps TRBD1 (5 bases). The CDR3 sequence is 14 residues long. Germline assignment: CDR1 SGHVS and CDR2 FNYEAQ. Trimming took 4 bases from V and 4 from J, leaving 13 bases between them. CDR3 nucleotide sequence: TGTGCCAGCAGCTCGACAGTATCGGGCACTGAAGCTTTCTTT. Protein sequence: CASSSTVSGTEAFF.

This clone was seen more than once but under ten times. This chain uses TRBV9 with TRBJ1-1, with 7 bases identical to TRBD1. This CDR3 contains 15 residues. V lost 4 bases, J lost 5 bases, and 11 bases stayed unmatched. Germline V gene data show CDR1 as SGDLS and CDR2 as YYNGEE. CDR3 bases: TGTGCCAGCAGCCCCCATTCAGGGGGAGGAACTGAAGCTTTCTTT. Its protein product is CASSPHSGGGTEAFF.

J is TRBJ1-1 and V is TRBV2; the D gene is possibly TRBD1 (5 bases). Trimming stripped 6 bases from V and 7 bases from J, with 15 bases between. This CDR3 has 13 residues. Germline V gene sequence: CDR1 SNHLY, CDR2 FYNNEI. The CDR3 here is CASRPETALEAFF. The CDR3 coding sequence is TGTGCCAGCAGGCCTGAGACAGCCCTTGAAGCTTTCTTT.

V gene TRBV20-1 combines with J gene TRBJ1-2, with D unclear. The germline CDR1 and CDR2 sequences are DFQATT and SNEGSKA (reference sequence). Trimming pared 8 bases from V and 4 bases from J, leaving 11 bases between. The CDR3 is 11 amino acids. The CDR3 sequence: CSPWAGYGYTF. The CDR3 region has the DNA TGCAGTCCATGGGCGGGCTATGGCTACACCTTC.

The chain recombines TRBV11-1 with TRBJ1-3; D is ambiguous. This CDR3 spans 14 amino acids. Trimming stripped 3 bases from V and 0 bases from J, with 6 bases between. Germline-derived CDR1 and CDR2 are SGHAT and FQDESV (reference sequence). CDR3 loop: CASSFRSSGNTIYF. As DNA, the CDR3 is TGTGCCAGCAGCTTCCGTTCCTCTGGAAACACCATATATTTT.

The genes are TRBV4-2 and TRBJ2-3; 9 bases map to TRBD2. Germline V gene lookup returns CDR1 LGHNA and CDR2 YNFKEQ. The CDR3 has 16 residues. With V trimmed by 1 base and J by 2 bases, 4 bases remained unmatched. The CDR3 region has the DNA TGTGCCAGCAGCCAAGCGCCTAGCGGGATCACAGATACGCAGTATTTT. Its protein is CASSQAPSGITDTQYF.

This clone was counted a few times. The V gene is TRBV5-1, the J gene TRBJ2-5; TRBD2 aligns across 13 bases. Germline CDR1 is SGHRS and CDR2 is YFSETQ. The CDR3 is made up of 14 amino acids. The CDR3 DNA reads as TGCGGGAGCAGCTCCGGGACTAGCGGGGCCGGGTGGTACTTC. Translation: CGSSSGTSGAGWYF.

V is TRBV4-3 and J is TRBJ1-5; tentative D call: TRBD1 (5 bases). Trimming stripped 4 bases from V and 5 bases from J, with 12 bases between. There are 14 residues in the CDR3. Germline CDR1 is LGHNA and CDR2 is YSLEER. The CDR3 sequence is CASSLDSSYQPQHF. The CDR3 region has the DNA TGCGCCAGCAGCCTTGACAGTAGTTATCAGCCCCAGCATTTT.

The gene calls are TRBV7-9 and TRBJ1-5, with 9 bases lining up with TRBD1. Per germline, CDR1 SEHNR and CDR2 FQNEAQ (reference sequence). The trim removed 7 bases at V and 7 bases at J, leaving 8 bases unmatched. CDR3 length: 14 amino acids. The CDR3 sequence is CASTQGQGGQPQHF. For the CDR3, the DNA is TGTGCCAGCACCCAGGGACAGGGTGGCCAGCCCCAGCATTTT. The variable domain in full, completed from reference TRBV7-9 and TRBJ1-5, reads DTGVSQNPRHKITKRGQNVTFRCDPISEHNRLYWYRQTLGQGPEFLTYFQNEAQLEKSRLLSDRFSAERPKGSFSTLEIQRTEQGDSAMYLCASTQGQGGQPQHFGDGTRLSIL.

The CDR3 here is CATSTWDNYEQYF. The CDR3 nucleotides are TGTGCCACCAGCACCTGGGACAACTACGAGCAGTACTTC. The chain is built from TRBV15 and TRBJ2-7; TRBD1 might be the D (6 bases). This CDR3 is 13 amino acids long. Germline V gene data show CDR1 as LNHNV and CDR2 as YYDKDF (reference sequence). V lost 4 bases and J lost 3, with 10 bases in between.